The rows below give T cell receptor beta chains drawn from one sample of a study of cytomegalovirus exposure and HLA in healthy donors. TCRdb keeps only in-frame clones here, not all; method: immunoSEQ multiplex PCR. The sample includes 150,000 to 200,000 clones, 80% to 90% of them seen just once. The specimen was PBMCs. These receptors all stem from a man in his forties or fifties in good health and CMV-seropositive. The CDR3 runs from the conserved cysteine through the conserved F or W. D genes are given only for firm matches. Some rows have no size entry. The others give once, few or many, or a class for an expanded clone.

V gene	D gene	J gene	clone size	CDR3 protein	CDR3 DNA
TRBV5-1	TRBD1	TRBJ2-7	NA	CASRGTGLGYEQYF	TGCGCCAGCAGAGGGACAGGACTCGGGTACGAGCAGTACTTC
TRBV6-5	NA	TRBJ2-7	NA	CASSYGLSGYEQYF	TGTGCCAGCAGTTACGGCCTATCGGGCTACGAGCAGTACTTC
TRBV4-1	TRBD2	TRBJ2-7	NA	CASSHLLAGAGGEQYF	TGCGCCAGCAGCCACCTACTAGCGGGAGCAGGAGGCGAGCAGTACTTC
TRBV25-1	TRBD1	TRBJ2-7	NA	CASSDSGTGVREQYF	TGTGCCAGCAGTGATTCGGGGACAGGGGTGCGGGAGCAGTACTTC
TRBV5-1	TRBD2	TRBJ2-7	NA	CASSLAAAGVPGVYEQYF	TGCGCCAGCAGCTTGGCTGCAGCGGGAGTTCCAGGGGTCTACGAGCAGTACTTC
TRBV29-1	TRBD1	TRBJ1-2	once	CSDRDRETINYGYTF	TGCAGCGACCGGGACAGAGAGACGATTAACTATGGCTACACCTTC
TRBV18	TRBD2	TRBJ2-1	once	CASYPVAGGPSVGNEQFF	TGTGCCAGCTATCCGGTCGCGGGAGGGCCAAGTGTAGGCAATGAGCAGTTCTTC
TRBV19	TRBD1	TRBJ1-2	few	CASSTGQGRLANYGYTF	TGTGCCAGTAGTACGGGACAGGGGAGGCTTGCTAACTATGGCTACACCTTC
TRBV13	NA	TRBJ1-1	NA	CASSHGGRSEAFF	TGTGCCAGCAGCCACGGGGGAAGGTCTGAAGCTTTCTTT
TRBV30	TRBD1	TRBJ1-1	NA	CAWSVGQMNTEAFF	TGTGCCTGGAGTGTGGGACAGATGAACACTGAAGCTTTCTTT
TRBV7-9	NA	TRBJ1-1	few	CASSSAPTGTEAFF	TGTGCCAGCAGCTCCGCGCCCACAGGGACTGAAGCTTTCTTT
TRBV5-6	TRBD1	TRBJ2-6	NA	CASSPTGTGANVLTF	TGTGCCAGCAGCCCGACAGGGACTGGGGCCAACGTCCTGACTTTC
TRBV5-1	TRBD1	TRBJ1-2	NA	CASSQGQGVYGYTF	TGCGCCAGCAGCCAAGGACAGGGGGTTTATGGCTACACCTTC
TRBV28	TRBD1	TRBJ2-7	once	CASSPTGTGLYEQYF	TGTGCCAGCAGTCCCACCGGGACAGGGCTATACGAGCAGTACTTC
TRBV5-4	NA	TRBJ1-1	NA	CASSKDSKNTEAFF	TGTGCCAGCAGCAAAGACTCGAAGAACACTGAAGCTTTCTTT
TRBV7-2	NA	TRBJ2-2	NA	CASSFRAGELFF	TGTGCCAGCAGCTTTCGAGCCGGGGAGCTGTTTTTT
TRBV9	NA	TRBJ1-1	NA	CASSVTGNTEAFF	TGTGCCAGCAGCGTGACAGGTAACACTGAAGCTTTCTTT